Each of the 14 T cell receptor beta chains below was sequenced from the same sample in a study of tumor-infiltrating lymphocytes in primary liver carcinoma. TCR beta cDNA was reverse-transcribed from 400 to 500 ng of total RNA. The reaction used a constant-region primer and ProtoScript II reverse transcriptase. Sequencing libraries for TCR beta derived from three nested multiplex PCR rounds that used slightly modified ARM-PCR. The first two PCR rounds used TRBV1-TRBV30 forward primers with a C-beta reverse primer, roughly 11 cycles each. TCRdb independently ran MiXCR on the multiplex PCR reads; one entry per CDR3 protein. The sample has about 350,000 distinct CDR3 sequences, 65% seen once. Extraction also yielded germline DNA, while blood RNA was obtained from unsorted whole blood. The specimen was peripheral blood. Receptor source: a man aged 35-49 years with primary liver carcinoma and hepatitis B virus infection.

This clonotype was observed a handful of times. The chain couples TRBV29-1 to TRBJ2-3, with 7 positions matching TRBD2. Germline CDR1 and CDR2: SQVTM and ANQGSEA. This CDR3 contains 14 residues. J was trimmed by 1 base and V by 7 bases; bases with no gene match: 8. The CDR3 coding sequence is TGCAGCGCCGGGGCGGGAGCCGGCACAGATACGCAGTATTTT. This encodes CSAGAGAGTDTQYF.

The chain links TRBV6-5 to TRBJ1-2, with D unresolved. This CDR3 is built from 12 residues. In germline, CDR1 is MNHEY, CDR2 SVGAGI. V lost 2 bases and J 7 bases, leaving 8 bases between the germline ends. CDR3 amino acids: CASSYPGSGYTF. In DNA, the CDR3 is TGTGCCAGCAGTTACCCGGGTTCTGGCTACACCTTC.

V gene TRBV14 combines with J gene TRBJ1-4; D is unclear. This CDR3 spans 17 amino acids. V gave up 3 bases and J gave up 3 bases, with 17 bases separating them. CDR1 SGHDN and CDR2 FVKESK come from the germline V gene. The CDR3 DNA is TGTGCCAGCAGCCACCGACACGGAATCGGCGCTAATGAAAAACTGTTTTTT. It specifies CASSHRHGIGANEKLFF.

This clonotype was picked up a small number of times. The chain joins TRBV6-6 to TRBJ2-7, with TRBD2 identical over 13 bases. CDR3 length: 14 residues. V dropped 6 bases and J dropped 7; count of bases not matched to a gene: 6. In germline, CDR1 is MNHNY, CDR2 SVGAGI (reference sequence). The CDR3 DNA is TGTGCCAGCAGCCACGGACTAGCGGGAGAGGAGCAGTACTTC. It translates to CASSHGLAGEEQYF.

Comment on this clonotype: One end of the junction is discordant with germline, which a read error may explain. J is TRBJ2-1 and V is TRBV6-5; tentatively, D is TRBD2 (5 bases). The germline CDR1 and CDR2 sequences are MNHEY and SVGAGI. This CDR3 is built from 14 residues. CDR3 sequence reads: CAISRPAAYNEQFF. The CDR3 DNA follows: TGTGCCATCAGTAGACCAGCGGCGTACAATGAGCAGTTCTTC.

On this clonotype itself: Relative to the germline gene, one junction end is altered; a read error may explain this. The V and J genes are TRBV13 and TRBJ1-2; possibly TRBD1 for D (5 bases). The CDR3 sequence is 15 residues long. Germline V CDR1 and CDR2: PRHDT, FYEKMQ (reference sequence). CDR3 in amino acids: CVSSQGTPANYGYTF. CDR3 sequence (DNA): TGTGTCAGCAGCCAGGGAACGCCTGCTAACTATGGCTACACCTTC.

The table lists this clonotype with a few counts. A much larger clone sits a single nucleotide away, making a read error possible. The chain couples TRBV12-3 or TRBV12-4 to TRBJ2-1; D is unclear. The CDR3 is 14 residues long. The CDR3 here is CTSKSAAVYNEQFF. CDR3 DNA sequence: TGTACCAGCAAGTCGGCTGCGGTTTACAATGAGCAGTTCTTC.

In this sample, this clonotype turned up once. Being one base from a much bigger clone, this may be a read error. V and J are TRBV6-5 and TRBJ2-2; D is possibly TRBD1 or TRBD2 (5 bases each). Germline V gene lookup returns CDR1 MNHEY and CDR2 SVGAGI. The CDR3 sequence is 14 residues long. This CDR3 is CASSPLPGTEELFF. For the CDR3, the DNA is TGTGCCAGCAGCCCCCTCCCGGGGACCGAGGAGCTGTTTTTT.

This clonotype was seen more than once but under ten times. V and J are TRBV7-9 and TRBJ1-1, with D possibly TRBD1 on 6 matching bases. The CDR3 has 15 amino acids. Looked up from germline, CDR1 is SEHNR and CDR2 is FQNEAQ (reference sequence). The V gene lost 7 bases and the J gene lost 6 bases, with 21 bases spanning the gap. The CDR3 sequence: CASTFGGAGGPEAFF. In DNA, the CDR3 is TGTGCCAGCACCTTTGGGGGGGCAGGTGGGCCTGAAGCTTTCTTT.

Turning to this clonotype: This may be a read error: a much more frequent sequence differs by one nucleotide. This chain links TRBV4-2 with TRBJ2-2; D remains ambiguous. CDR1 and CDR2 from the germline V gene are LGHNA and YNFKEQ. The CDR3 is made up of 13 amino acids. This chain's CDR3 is CASSSTHTVELFF. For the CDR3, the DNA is TGTGCCAGCAGCTCCACCCACACCGTGGAGCTGTTTTTT.

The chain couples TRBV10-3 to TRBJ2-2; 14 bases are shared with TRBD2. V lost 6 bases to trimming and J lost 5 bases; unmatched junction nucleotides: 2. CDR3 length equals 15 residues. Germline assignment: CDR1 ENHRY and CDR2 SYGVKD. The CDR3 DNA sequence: TGTGCCATCAGGGGGACTAGCGGGAGTACCGGGGAGCTGTTTTTT. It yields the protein CAIRGTSGSTGELFF.

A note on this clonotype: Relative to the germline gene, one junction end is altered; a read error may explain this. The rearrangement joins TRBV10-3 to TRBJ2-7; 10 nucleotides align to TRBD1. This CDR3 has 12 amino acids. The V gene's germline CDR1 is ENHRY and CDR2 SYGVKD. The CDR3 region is CAISDRGREQYF. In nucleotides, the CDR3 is TGTGCTATCAGTGACAGGGGGCGCGAGCAGTACTTC.

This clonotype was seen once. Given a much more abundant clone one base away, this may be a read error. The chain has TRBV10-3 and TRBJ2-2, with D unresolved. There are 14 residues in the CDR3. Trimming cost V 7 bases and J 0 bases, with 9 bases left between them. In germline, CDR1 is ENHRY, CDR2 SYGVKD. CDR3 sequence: CAIKGIANTGELFF. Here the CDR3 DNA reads TGTGCCATCAAAGGGATCGCGAACACCGGGGAGCTGTTTTTT.

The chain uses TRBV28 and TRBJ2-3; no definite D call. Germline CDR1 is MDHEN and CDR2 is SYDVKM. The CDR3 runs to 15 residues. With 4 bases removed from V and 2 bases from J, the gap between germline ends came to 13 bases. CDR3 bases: TGTGCCAGCAGTTCCTTAAATAGGGTCACAGATACGCAGTATTTT. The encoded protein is CASSSLNRVTDTQYF.